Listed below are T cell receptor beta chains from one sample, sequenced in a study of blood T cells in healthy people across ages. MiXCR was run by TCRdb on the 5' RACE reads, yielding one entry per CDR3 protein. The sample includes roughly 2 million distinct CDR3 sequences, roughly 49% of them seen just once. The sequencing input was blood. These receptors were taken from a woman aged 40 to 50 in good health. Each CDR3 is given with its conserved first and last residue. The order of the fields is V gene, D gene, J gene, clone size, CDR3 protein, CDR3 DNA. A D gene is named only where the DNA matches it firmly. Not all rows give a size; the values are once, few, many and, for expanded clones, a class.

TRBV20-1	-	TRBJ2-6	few	CSASIGTLSGANVLTF	TGCAGTGCTAGTATAGGCACCCTCTCTGGGGCCAACGTCCTGACTTTC
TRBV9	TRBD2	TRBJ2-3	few	CASSPRPGGDETDTQYF	TGTGCCAGCAGCCCCCGACCGGGGGGAGACGAGACAGATACGCAGTATTTT
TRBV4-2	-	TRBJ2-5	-	CASSQEGGGARETQYF	TGTGCCAGCAGCCAAGAAGGTGGGGGGGCCCGAGAGACCCAGTACTTC
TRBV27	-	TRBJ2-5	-	CASSFSPGRGETQYF	TGTGCCAGCAGTTTTTCCCCGGGGCGCGGGGAGACCCAGTACTTC
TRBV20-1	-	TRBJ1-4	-	CSALDSLNEKLFF	TGCAGTGCTCTGGACAGCCTTAATGAAAAACTGTTTTTT
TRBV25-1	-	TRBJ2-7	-	CANSATKSEQYF	TGTGCCAACAGTGCGACAAAAAGCGAGCAGTACTTC
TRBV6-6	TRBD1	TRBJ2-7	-	CASSRNPGTGDSEQYF	TGTGCCAGCAGCCGTAATCCCGGGACAGGGGATTCCGAGCAGTACTTC
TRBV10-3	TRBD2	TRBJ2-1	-	CAIRLAGGHNEQFF	TGTGCCATCAGGCTAGCGGGGGGGCACAATGAGCAGTTCTTC
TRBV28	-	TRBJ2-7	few	CASSVTRDPYEQYF	TGTGCCAGCAGTGTAACAAGGGATCCCTACGAGCAGTACTTC
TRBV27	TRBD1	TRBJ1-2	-	CASSPQQGGGSYGYTF	TGTGCCAGCAGTCCTCAGCAGGGGGGAGGTTCCTATGGCTACACCTTC
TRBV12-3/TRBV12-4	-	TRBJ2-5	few	CASSLGNGQETQYF	TGTGCCAGCAGTTTAGGGAACGGACAAGAGACCCAGTACTTC
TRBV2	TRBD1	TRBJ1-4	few	CASKRTGGNEKLFF	TGTGCCAGCAAAAGGACAGGGGGTAATGAAAAACTGTTTTTT
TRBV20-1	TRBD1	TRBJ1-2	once	CSAIRTGNYGYTF	TGCAGTGCTATACGGACAGGAAACTATGGCTACACCTTC
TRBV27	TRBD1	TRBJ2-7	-	CASRTGDYEQYF	TGTGCCAGCAGGACAGGGGACTACGAGCAGTACTTC
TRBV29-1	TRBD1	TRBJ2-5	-	CSARDRGGLGETQYF	TGCAGCGCGAGGGACAGGGGCGGATTGGGAGAGACCCAGTACTTC
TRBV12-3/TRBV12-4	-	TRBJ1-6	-	CASSASYNSPLHF	TGTGCCAGCAGTGCTAGTTATAATTCACCCCTCCACTTT
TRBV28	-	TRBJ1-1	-	CASDKGPRGAFF	TGTGCCAGCGATAAGGGGCCCCGAGGGGCTTTCTTT
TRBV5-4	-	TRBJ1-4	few	CASSRDGSNEKLFF	TGTGCCAGCAGCCGGGACGGAAGTAATGAAAAACTGTTTTTT
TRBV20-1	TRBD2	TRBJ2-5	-	CSAKRGGPQETQYF	TGCAGTGCTAAGCGGGGGGGACCCCAAGAGACCCAGTACTTC
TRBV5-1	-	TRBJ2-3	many	CASSLDGDTQYF	TGCGCCAGCAGCTTGGACGGAGATACGCAGTATTTT
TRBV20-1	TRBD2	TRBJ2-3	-	CSARNAGGTDTQYF	TGCAGTGCTAGAAATGCGGGGGGCACAGATACGCAGTATTTT
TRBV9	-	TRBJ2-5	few	CASSSPQGETQYF	TGTGCCAGCAGCTCCCCCCAGGGAGAGACCCAGTACTTC
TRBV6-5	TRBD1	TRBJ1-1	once	CASSLGTGLRTEAFF	TGTGCCAGCAGTTTAGGGACAGGGTTGAGAACTGAAGCTTTCTTT
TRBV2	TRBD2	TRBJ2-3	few	CASSPGSGGSTDTQYF	TGTGCCAGCTCCCCCGGTAGCGGGGGATCCACAGATACGCAGTATTTT
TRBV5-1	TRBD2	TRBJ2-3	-	CASSSRGSGVPDTQYF	TGCGCCAGCAGCTCCCGAGGTAGCGGGGTCCCAGATACGCAGTATTTT
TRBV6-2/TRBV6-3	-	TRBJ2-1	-	CASSYGDGTYNEQFF	TGTGCCAGCAGTTATGGGGACGGGACCTACAATGAGCAGTTCTTC
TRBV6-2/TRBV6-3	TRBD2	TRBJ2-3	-	CASRPPTSGGASDTQYF	TGTGCCAGCAGACCTCCCACTAGCGGGGGGGCATCAGATACGCAGTATTTT
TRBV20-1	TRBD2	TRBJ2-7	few	CSASVLAGTYEQYF	TGCAGTGCTAGTGTACTAGCGGGCACCTACGAGCAGTACTTC
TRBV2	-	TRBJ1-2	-	CASSFSQGTYGYTF	TGTGCCAGCAGTTTTAGCCAAGGGACCTATGGCTACACCTTC
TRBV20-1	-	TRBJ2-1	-	CSASSAYNEQFF	TGCAGTGCTTCCTCTGCCTACAATGAGCAGTTCTTC
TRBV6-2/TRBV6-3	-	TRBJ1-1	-	CASSSPARLNTEAFF	TGTGCCAGCAGTTCCCCAGCCCGACTGAACACTGAAGCTTTCTTT
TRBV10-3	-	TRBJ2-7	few	CAISVLDDEQYF	TGTGCCATCAGTGTTTTGGACGACGAGCAGTACTTC
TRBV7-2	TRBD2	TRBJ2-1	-	CASSLDRAGGRNEQFF	TGTGCCAGCAGCTTAGATAGAGCGGGAGGGCGAAATGAGCAGTTCTTC
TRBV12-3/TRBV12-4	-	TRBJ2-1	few	CASREWAGVDNEQFF	TGTGCCAGCAGGGAGTGGGCAGGGGTTGACAATGAGCAGTTCTTC
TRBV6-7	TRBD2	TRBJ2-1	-	CASTNSAGDAYNEQFF	TGTGCCAGTACTAATTCCGCGGGAGATGCTTACAATGAGCAGTTCTTC
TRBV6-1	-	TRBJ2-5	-	CASSESPGIQETQYF	TGTGCCAGCAGTGAAAGTCCGGGCATACAAGAGACCCAGTACTTC
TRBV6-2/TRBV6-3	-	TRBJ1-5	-	CASSYRQVVYNQPQHF	TGTGCCAGCAGTTACCGGCAGGTGGTATACAATCAGCCCCAGCATTTT
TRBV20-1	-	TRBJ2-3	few	CSARLRGASSTDTQYF	TGCAGTGCTAGATTAAGGGGGGCCTCTAGCACAGATACGCAGTATTTT
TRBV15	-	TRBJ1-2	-	CATSRDDGYTF	TGTGCCACCAGCAGAGACGACGGCTACACCTTC
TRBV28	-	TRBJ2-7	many	CASSLGGTRTYEQYF	TGTGCCAGCAGTTTAGGGGGGACACGGACCTACGAGCAGTACTTC
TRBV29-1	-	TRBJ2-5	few	CSDVPEYQETQYF	TGCAGCGACGTCCCAGAGTACCAAGAGACCCAGTACTTC
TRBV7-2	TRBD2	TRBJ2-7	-	CASSLWGLAGRNEQYF	TGTGCCAGCAGCTTATGGGGACTAGCGGGGCGCAATGAGCAGTACTTC
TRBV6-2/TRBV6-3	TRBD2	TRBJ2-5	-	CASSYGERGTQYF	TGTGCCAGCAGTTACGGGGAGCGGGGGACCCAGTACTTC
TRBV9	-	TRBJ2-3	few	CASSVLPGGTDTQYF	TGTGCCAGCAGCGTCCTTCCGGGGGGCACAGATACGCAGTATTTT
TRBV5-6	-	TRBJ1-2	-	CASSSRQRHTF	TGTGCCAGCAGCTCGAGGCAGCGGCACACCTTC
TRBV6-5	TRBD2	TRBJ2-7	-	CASSSLAGVNEQYF	TGTGCCAGCAGTTCCCTAGCGGGGGTAAACGAGCAGTACTTC
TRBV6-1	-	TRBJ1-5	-	CASSGFLGGGNQPQHF	TGTGCCAGCAGTGGATTCTTAGGGGGGGGCAATCAGCCCCAGCATTTT